This TCR beta chain was sequenced for a study of regulatory T cells in long-lasting Graves disease. The authors built TCR beta libraries using iRepertoire HTBI primers and Arm-PCR of CDR3 regions. TCRdb passed the multiplex PCR reads through MiXCR, listing each CDR3 protein once. This sample has about 610,000 distinct CDR3 sequences, with around 15% found just once. The CDR3 covers 16 residues. V was clipped by 3 bases and J by 2 bases; unmatched bases: 8. Time point of the sample: newly diagnosed GD, antithyroid drugs for less than 3 months. PBMCs were the source of the RNA used for TCR sequencing. This sample also belongs to another study, concerning T cells in Graves' hyperthyroidism and ophthalmopathy.

The TCR comes from a young man with Graves disease. The starting material was peripheral blood mononuclear cells (PBMCs), obtained at new diagnosis, from a patient treated with antithyroid drugs. The chain combines TRBV12-3 or TRBV12-4 with TRBJ2-7; 9 bases line up with TRBD2. DNA of the CDR3: TGTGCCAGCAGTTTGCCTAGCGGGGACAGACCCTACGAGCAGTACTTC. It codes for CASSLPSGDRPYEQYF.